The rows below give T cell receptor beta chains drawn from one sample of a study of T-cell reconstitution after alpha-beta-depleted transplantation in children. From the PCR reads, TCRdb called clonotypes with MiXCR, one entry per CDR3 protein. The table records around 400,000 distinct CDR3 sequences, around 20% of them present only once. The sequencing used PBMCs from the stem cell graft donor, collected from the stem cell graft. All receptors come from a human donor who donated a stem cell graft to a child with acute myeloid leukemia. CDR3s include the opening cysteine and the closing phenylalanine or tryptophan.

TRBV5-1,CASSLLTGSQETQYF
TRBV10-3,CAIRLAGGPYEQYF
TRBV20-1,CSARGASRMSDQETQYF
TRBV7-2,CASSLAGTSPNNEQFF
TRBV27,CASSDGQGANVLTF
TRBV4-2,CASSQEGLRHGELFF
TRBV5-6,CASSLETSGSRFNEQFF
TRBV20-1,CSAIGRREGLDEQFF
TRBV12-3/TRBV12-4,CASSLKDRGAKAFF
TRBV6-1,CASSEAPRVNTGELFF
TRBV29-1,CSVVLESVVRGDGYTF
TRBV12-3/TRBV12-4,CASSYGPGTSNEQFF
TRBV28,CAGKGQTSNQPQHF
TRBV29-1,CSGRLAGESREQFF
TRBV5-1,CASTFGQGLYEQYF
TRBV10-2,CASRGDYEQYF
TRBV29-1,CSVAPVYEQFF
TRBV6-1,CASSADRGNQPQHF
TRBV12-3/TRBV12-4,CASSIPPSSYNEQFF
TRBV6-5,CASSYSASMGRTDTQYF
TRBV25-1,CASSGIEPFF
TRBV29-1,CSVDPGNHGYTF
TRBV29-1,CSVAGPGMSGYRNEQFF
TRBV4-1,CASSQVPLSTDTQYF
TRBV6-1,CASSLAGGMYEQYF
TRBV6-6,CASSYKENTEAFF
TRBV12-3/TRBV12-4,CASSLVTITGELFF
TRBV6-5,CASSYSYSATGRFF
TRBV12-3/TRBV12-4,CASSLHQVETQYF
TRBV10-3,CAADETGAKNIQYF
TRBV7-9,CASVGVSSGANVLTF
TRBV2,CASTILRDEQFF
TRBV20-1,CSARDQGSIQYF
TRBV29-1,CSVEDQTGLTTYEQYF
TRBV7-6,CASSPGGQLSTDTQYF
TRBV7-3,CASSLEAGIYNEQFF
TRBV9,CASSGALGELFF
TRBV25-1,CASGWDFETQYF
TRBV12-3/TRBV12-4,CASSFFSGAGETQYF
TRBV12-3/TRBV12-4,CASSQGSGAGELFF
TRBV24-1,CATSDPVRSGNTIYF
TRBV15,CATSSRLADIQYF
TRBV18,CASSPDSSNEQFF
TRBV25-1,CASSEVGSSYNEQFF
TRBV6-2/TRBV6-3,CASSQHRGTGGREAGANVLTF
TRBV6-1,CASSGEGDSTDTQYF
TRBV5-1,CASSLHRGGDYGYTF
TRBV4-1,CASSQTPQDKEQYF
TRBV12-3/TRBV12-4,CASRGTGGKAGELFF
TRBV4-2,CASSQVTGGSNTGELFF